The 22 T cell receptor beta chains in this list originate from one sample, sequenced in a study of OX40 agonist ivuxolimab in advanced cancers. Produced via immunoSEQ multiplex PCR; TCRdb's table is partial and in-frame only. The table shows around 26,000 clones, with approximately 91% occurring only once. The specimen was CD4+ or CD8+ T cells sorted from blood, collected in a trial of the OX40 agonist ivuxolimab. The receptors here all came from an adult with an advanced solid tumor such as melanoma, head and neck, liver or kidney cancer.

The rearrangement links TRBV7-2 to TRBJ2-7, with a tentative D call TRBD1 (6 bases). Trimming took off 1 base at V and 3 bases at J, with 13 bases between the two ends. From germline, CDR1 is SGHTA and CDR2 FQGNSA. This CDR3 is built from 15 residues. CDR3 residues: CASSLVPWTVYEQYF. DNA of the CDR3: TGTGCCAGCAGCTTAGTCCCCTGGACAGTCTACGAGCAGTACTTC.

This chain joins TRBV6-1 and TRBJ2-7; no clear D. The germline V and J ends were trimmed by 6 bases and 2 bases, with 11 bases remaining between them. CDR3 size: 13 residues. Germline CDR1 MNHNS, CDR2 SASEGT. CDR3: CASSPNRAYEQYF. In DNA, the CDR3 is TGTGCCAGCAGCCCTAACCGGGCCTACGAGCAGTACTTC.

The chain uses TRBV6-1 and TRBJ2-5, with D unresolved. With 5 bases removed from V and 0 bases from J, the gap between germline ends came to 10 bases. Germline V gene data show CDR1 as MNHNS and CDR2 as SASEGT. This CDR3 spans 14 amino acids. The CDR3 DNA reads TGTGCCAGCAGTTGGGCCGGCTACCAAGAGACCCAGTACTTC. Protein product: CASSWAGYQETQYF.

The rearrangement uses TRBV6-6 and TRBJ2-7; D is possibly TRBD1 or TRBD2 (6 bases each). The ends were cut back, 4 bases at V and 0 bases at J, with 13 bases in the middle. Germline loops: CDR1 MNHNY, CDR2 SVGAGI (reference sequence). The CDR3 runs 15 residues. CDR3 protein: CASSLSGASSYEQYF. The CDR3 bases are TGTGCCAGCAGTTTATCGGGGGCCAGCTCCTACGAGCAGTACTTC.

V usage is TRBV13 and J usage is TRBJ2-1; 12 nucleotides align to TRBD2. Looked up from germline, CDR1 is PRHDT and CDR2 is FYEKMQ (reference sequence). The CDR3 totals 18 residues. The V segment lost 4 bases and the J segment 5 bases; nucleotides outside the gene matches: 12. The CDR3 DNA follows: TGTGCCAGCAGCTCGGGGACTAGCGGGCCCACGACTCACAATGAGCAGTTCTTC. Its translation is CASSSGTSGPTTHNEQFF. The variable domain in full, with the rest retrieved from reference TRBV13 and TRBJ2-1, is AAGVIQSPRHLIKEKRETATLKCYPIPRHDTVYWYQQGPGQDPQFLISFYEKMQSDKGSIPDRFSAQQFSDYHSELNMSSLELGDSALYFCASSSGTSGPTTHNEQFFGPGTRLTVL.

This chain connects TRBV11-3 to TRBJ2-3, with TRBD2 identical over 9 bases. The V segment lost 8 bases and the J segment 0 bases; nucleotides outside the gene matches: 6. There are 15 residues in the CDR3. Per the germline V gene, CDR1 is SGHNT and CDR2 is YENEEA. The CDR3 reads CASSGGGASTDTQYF. As DNA, the CDR3 is TGTGCCAGCTCTGGCGGGGGGGCCAGCACAGATACGCAGTATTTT. Full variable domain (remainder filled in from reference TRBV11-3 and TRBJ2-3): EAGVVQSPRYKIIEKKQPVAFWCNPISGHNTLYWYLQNLGQGPELLIRYENEEAVDDSQLPKDRFSAERLKGVDSTLKIQPAELGDSAVYLCASSGGGASTDTQYFGPGTRLTVL.

The chain employs TRBV6-1 and TRBJ1-5; a weak D match, TRBD1 (6 bases). Trimming left V 8 bases short and J 5 bases short, with 10 bases between. Germline assignment: CDR1 MNHNS and CDR2 SASEGT. The CDR3 has 12 amino acids. CDR3 region: CASRRQDQPQHF. CDR3 in DNA: TGTGCCAGCCGTAGACAGGATCAGCCCCAGCATTTT.

The CDR3 sequence is CAWTIRSGWRTEAFF. CDR3 coding DNA: TGTGCCTGGACGATCCGTTCAGGGTGGAGGACTGAAGCTTTCTTT. This sequence joins TRBV30 and TRBJ1-1, with D possibly TRBD1 on 5 matching bases. V lost 4 bases and J 5 bases, leaving 20 bases between the germline ends. CDR1 GTSNPN and CDR2 SVGIG come from the germline V gene (reference sequence). The CDR3 has 15 residues.

V gene TRBV6-6 combines with J gene TRBJ2-5, with D perhaps TRBD2 (7 bases). V shed 0 bases and J shed 4 bases, with 9 bases lying between them. Germline V gives CDR1 MNHNY, CDR2 SVGAGI (reference sequence). The CDR3 is 14 amino acids. This CDR3 reads CASSYSRGGETQYF. DNA of the CDR3: TGTGCCAGCAGTTACTCTAGGGGGGGAGAGACCCAGTACTTC.

The rearrangement links TRBV6-1 to TRBJ2-7; the D gene is possibly TRBD1 (6 bases). The V and J ends lost 1 base and 7 bases respectively, with 14 bases between them. This CDR3 has 14 residues. The germline CDR1 and CDR2 sequences are MNHNS and SASEGT. This chain's CDR3 is CASSEGDNPSEQYF. CDR3 bases: TGTGCCAGCAGTGAAGGGGACAATCCATCGGAGCAGTACTTC.

This chain joins TRBV19 and TRBJ1-4; possibly TRBD1 for D (6 bases). Trimming took 3 bases from V and 7 from J, leaving 15 bases between them. Germline V lookup: CDR1 LNHDA, CDR2 SQIVND (reference sequence). The CDR3 length is 15 residues. The DNA of the CDR3 is TGTGCCAGTAGTATTGGGGCAGGGGCTGGTGAAAAACTGTTTTTT. It is translated as CASSIGAGAGEKLFF. The full variable domain, rest sourced from reference TRBV19 and TRBJ1-4, is DGGITQSPKYLFRKEGQNVTLSCEQNLNHDAMYWYRQDPGQGLRLIYYSQIVNDFQKGDIAEGYSVSREKKESFPLTVTSAQKNPTAFYLCASSIGAGAGEKLFFGSGTQLSVL.

The chain carries TRBV5-6 and TRBJ2-7, with D tentatively TRBD2 (5 bases). Per the germline V gene, CDR1 is SGHDT and CDR2 is YYEEEE. The CDR3 consists of 14 residues. The V and J ends lost 2 bases and 3 bases respectively, with 12 bases between them. CDR3 sequence (DNA): TGTGCCAGCAGCTTTGGAGGAGGCGACTACGAGCAGTACTTC. Protein product: CASSFGGGDYEQYF.

This chain connects TRBV4-3 to TRBJ2-3, with 8 nucleotides matching TRBD2. The CDR3 loop spans 13 amino acids. The germline gives CDR1 LGHNA, CDR2 YSLEER. V lost 0 bases, J lost 13 bases, and 6 bases stayed unmatched. CDR3 sequence reads: CASSQDNSGGEYF. The DNA of the CDR3 is TGCGCCAGCAGCCAAGACAACTCCGGGGGGGAGTATTTT.

The chain links TRBV7-9 to TRBJ1-4; D perhaps matches TRBD1 (5 bases). V shed 5 bases and J shed 8 bases, with 18 bases lying between them. Per the germline V gene, CDR1 is SEHNR and CDR2 is FQNEAQ (reference sequence). The CDR3 is 15 residues long. The CDR3 DNA reads TGTGCCAGCAGCCCGGGCCCGCAGGGAAGCGAAAAACTGTTTTTT. It codes for CASSPGPQGSEKLFF.

V and J are TRBV6-1 and TRBJ2-3; no definite D call. The CDR3 runs to 17 residues. The V end lost 1 base, the J end lost 0 bases, and 14 bases lay between the germline ends. CDR1 and CDR2 (germline): MNHNS, SASEGT. The CDR3 coding sequence is TGTGCCAGCAGTGAAGACCACTTCGGACGGAGCACAGATACGCAGTATTTT. The encoded protein is CASSEDHFGRSTDTQYF.

In DNA form, the CDR3 reads TGTGCCAGCAGCTCAGTTAGCGGGAGGGCCGCAGAGACCCAGTACTTC. Amino acid sequence: CASSSVSGRAAETQYF. The V call is TRBV7-2, the J call TRBJ2-5, with 11 bases that match TRBD2. Germline CDR1 and CDR2: SGHTA and FQGNSA. CDR3 size: 16 residues. The V gene end was trimmed by 4 bases and the J gene end by 4 bases; junction bases not matched to a gene: 8.

The DNA of the CDR3 is TGTGCCAGCAGCCCATGGGACAGGGATCAGCCCCAGCATTTT. Its translation is CASSPWDRDQPQHF. The chain joins TRBV9 to TRBJ1-5, with 9 positions matching TRBD1. The trim removed 4 bases at V and 5 bases at J, leaving 4 bases unmatched. This CDR3 region has 14 residues. Germline CDR1 is SGDLS and CDR2 is YYNGEE.

This chain joins TRBV18 and TRBJ1-1, with 10 bases identical to TRBD1. V shed 3 bases, J shed 2 bases, and the junction held 3 bases outside the gene matches. CDR3 length: 15 residues. Per the germline V gene, CDR1 is KGHSH and CDR2 is LQKENI. DNA for the CDR3: TGTGCCAGCTCACCGAGACAGGGGGCTAACACTGAAGCTTTCTTT. Residues: CASSPRQGANTEAFF.

CDR3 in amino acids: CASSQDLVTGGDGGYTF. CDR3 bases: TGCGCCAGCAGCCAAGATCTGGTTACAGGGGGAGACGGTGGCTACACCTTC. This chain links TRBV4-3 with TRBJ1-2, with 8 bases aligning to TRBD1. After removal of 0 bases from V and 7 bases from J, the junction contained 13 bases not matched to a gene. The CDR3 runs to 17 residues. Germline values: CDR1 LGHNA, CDR2 YSLEER.

The chain employs TRBV6-1 and TRBJ2-5; D is unresolved. V was shortened by 5 bases and J by 5 bases, with 18 bases between the two germline ends. Germline-derived CDR1 and CDR2 are MNHNS and SASEGT. The CDR3 has 15 amino acids. For the CDR3, the DNA is TGTGCCAGCAGTAACCCGGGCATCATGCGGGAGACCCAGTACTTC. Translated, it gives CASSNPGIMRETQYF.

The DNA for the CDR3 is TGTGCCAGCACCACGGGGGCCGGGGAGCTGTTTTTT. It translates to CASTTGAGELFF. The rearrangement links TRBV6-5 to TRBJ2-2, with a possible D match to TRBD2 (6 bases). V lost 7 bases and J lost 6, with 9 bases in between. Germline loops: CDR1 MNHEY, CDR2 SVGAGI. This CDR3 has 12 residues.

This chain links TRBV19 with TRBJ2-7; 8 nucleotides agree with TRBD2. CDR3 length: 16 amino acids. After removal of 9 bases from V and 2 bases from J, the junction contained 15 bases not matched to a gene. The germline V gene encodes CDR1 LNHDA and CDR2 SQIVND (reference sequence). CDR3 DNA sequence: TGTGCCAGCAGTTACTCGAGTAGCGGGGCCGCCTACGAGCAGTACTTC. Its translation is CASSYSSSGAAYEQYF.